The 7 T cell receptor beta chains given below trace back to one sample, sequenced in a study of blood T cells in healthy people across ages. Combining a sample-barcoded 5' primer with a J-beta primer mix, a second PCR ran for about 6 to 11 cycles. TCRdb passed the 5' RACE reads through MiXCR, listing each CDR3 protein once. Of 780,000 or so distinct CDR3 sequences listed, around three fifths are singletons. The sample comprised blood. The origin of the receptors is a man aged 35 to 55 in good health.

The CDR3 DNA reads TGTGCCAGCAGTATACAGGGGGCTTACACCTTC. Protein: CASSIQGAYTF. The chain has TRBV28 and TRBJ1-2, with 9 bases lining up with TRBD1. Looked up from germline, CDR1 is MDHEN and CDR2 is SYDVKM. Trimming took 5 bases from V and 11 from J; bases not matched to a gene: 3. The CDR3 runs 11 residues.

The chain is built from TRBV20-1 and TRBJ2-1; 9 positions agree with TRBD2. The CDR3 is 12 amino acids. Germline CDR1 is DFQATT and CDR2 is SNEGSKA (reference sequence). The V gene end was trimmed by 5 bases and the J gene end by 15 bases; junction bases not matched to a gene: 11. Here the CDR3 reads CSARPLAGSPFF. Written as DNA, the CDR3 is TGCAGTGCTCGGCCGCTAGCGGGGAGTCCGTTCTTC.

The rearrangement links TRBV5-1 to TRBJ2-2, with D unresolved. CDR3 length equals 13 residues. V was cut by 0 bases and J by 4 bases, with 4 bases left in between. Germline V CDR1 and CDR2: SGHRS, YFSETQ. Here the CDR3 reads CASSLDPTGELFF. The DNA for the CDR3 is TGCGCCAGCAGCTTGGACCCCACCGGGGAGCTGTTTTTT. Together with reference TRBV5-1 and TRBJ2-2, the CDR3 gives the full variable domain: KAGVTQTPRYLIKTRGQQVTLSCSPISGHRSVSWYQQTPGQGLQFLFEYFSETQRNKGNFPGRFSGRQFSNSRSEMNVSTLELGDSALYLCASSLDPTGELFFGEGSRLTVL.

This clonotype has a count of ten or more. V is TRBV7-3 and J is TRBJ2-3; 11 bases map to TRBD2. V lost 3 bases and J lost 5; bases outside the gene matches: 7. This CDR3 comprises 16 residues. Germline CDR1 reads SGHTA; CDR2 reads FQGTGA. Here the CDR3 reads CASSFSGTSGLDTQYF. CDR3 DNA sequence: TGTGCCAGCAGCTTCTCCGGGACTAGCGGTTTAGATACGCAGTATTTT.

The V and J genes are TRBV28 and TRBJ2-7, with D perhaps assigned TRBD1 or TRBD2 (7 bases each). CDR1 is MDHEN, CDR2 SYDVKM, per germline. The CDR3 has 15 amino acids. V lost 5 bases, J lost 1 base, and 15 bases lay in between. CDR3 in amino acids: CASSLARGGSYEQYF. In DNA form, the CDR3 reads TGTGCCAGCAGTCTCGCCAGGGGGGGTTCCTACGAGCAGTACTTC.

In DNA form, the CDR3 reads TGCGCCAGCAGCTTGGAACGGCGGGGGCTAGCAGTGGAGACCCAGTACTTC. Amino acid sequence: CASSLERRGLAVETQYF. The chain combines TRBV5-1 with TRBJ2-7; D might be TRBD2 (7 bases). The assigned J gene may be wrong: the sequence end matches TRBJ2-5 better. The CDR3 consists of 17 residues. The germline V gene encodes CDR1 SGHRS and CDR2 YFSETQ.

The chain has TRBV5-1 and TRBJ2-5; D may be TRBD1 or TRBD2 (6 bases each). The CDR3 contains 15 residues. Per germline, CDR1 SGHRS and CDR2 YFSETQ. Trimming cost V 3 bases and J 1 base, with 13 bases left between them. The CDR3 coding sequence is TGCGCCAGCAGCTCGGCGTGGGGGGCCCAAGAGACCCAGTACTTC. It yields the protein CASSSAWGAQETQYF.